The following is a T cell receptor (beta chain) sequence with its context. This entry comes from a study of blood T cell repertoires in COVID-19. On the study more broadly: Collection of acute and convalescent COVID-19 samples took place in the United States, Italy and Spain.

The method was immunoSEQ multiplex PCR; TCRdb's version includes in-frame clones alone and lacks a portion of them. The repertoire includes about 310,000 clones, 89% of them detected once, and 4% to 6% sits in the top ten. The sequence came from a man aged 60-69 years who had recovered from COVID-19. Sequencing was done on a sample of PBMCs or T cells enriched from blood (not recorded which).

The CDR3 region has the DNA TGTGCCAGCAGCTTACTAGCACCAATTAACACAGATACGCAGTATTTT. Amino acids: CASSLLAPINTDTQYF. The chain carries TRBV11-2 and TRBJ2-3; the D gene is possibly TRBD2 (5 bases). This CDR3 is built from 16 residues. V was cut by 2 bases and J by 2 bases, with 14 bases left in between. Germline CDR1 is SGHAT and CDR2 is FQNNGV. The full variable domain, in which reference TRBV11-2 and TRBJ2-3 provide the parts outside the CDR3, is EAGVAQSPRYKIIEKRQSVAFWCNPISGHATLYWYQQILGQGPKLLIQFQNNGVVDDSQLPKDRFSAERLKGVDSTLKIQPAKLEDSAVYLCASSLLAPINTDTQYFGPGTRLTVL.